Reported below is one T cell receptor (beta chain). Its antigen is unidentified. The sample's treatment: roughly 19 received Ad26.COV2.S at low or high dose, single or two shots; roughly five received placebo; per-sample allocation not given. It was on day 63 after the first vaccine or placebo injection that samples were taken. Wuhan-strain spike was delivered by a replication-incompetent Ad26 vector. This entry belongs to a study of Ad26.COV2.S vaccination and SARS-CoV-2 variants. Study in general: Ad26.COV2.S arm of COV1001 included the donor. Points from the study as a whole: Across vaccine and placebo recipients, the breadth of non-spike TCRs was similar.

Method: immunoSEQ multiplex PCR; TCRdb's copy keeps in-frame clones and lacks some. The sample shows roughly 380,000 clones, roughly 84% of them seen only once. This specimen consisted of peripheral blood, obtained in a trial of Ad26.COV2.S vaccine versus placebo. The clonotype was recovered from a person aged 18 to 65 who received the Ad26.COV2.S COVID-19 vaccine or a placebo.

The CDR3 sequence: CASSPPAVGATNYGYTF. The CDR3 DNA reads as TGTGCCAGCTCACCACCGGCGGTTGGGGCGACTAACTATGGCTACACCTTC. The chain has TRBV18 and TRBJ1-2; possible D gene TRBD1, 5 bases. V shed 0 bases and J shed 0 bases, with 14 bases lying between them. Germline CDR1 reads KGHSH; CDR2 reads LQKENI. The CDR3 has 17 amino acids.